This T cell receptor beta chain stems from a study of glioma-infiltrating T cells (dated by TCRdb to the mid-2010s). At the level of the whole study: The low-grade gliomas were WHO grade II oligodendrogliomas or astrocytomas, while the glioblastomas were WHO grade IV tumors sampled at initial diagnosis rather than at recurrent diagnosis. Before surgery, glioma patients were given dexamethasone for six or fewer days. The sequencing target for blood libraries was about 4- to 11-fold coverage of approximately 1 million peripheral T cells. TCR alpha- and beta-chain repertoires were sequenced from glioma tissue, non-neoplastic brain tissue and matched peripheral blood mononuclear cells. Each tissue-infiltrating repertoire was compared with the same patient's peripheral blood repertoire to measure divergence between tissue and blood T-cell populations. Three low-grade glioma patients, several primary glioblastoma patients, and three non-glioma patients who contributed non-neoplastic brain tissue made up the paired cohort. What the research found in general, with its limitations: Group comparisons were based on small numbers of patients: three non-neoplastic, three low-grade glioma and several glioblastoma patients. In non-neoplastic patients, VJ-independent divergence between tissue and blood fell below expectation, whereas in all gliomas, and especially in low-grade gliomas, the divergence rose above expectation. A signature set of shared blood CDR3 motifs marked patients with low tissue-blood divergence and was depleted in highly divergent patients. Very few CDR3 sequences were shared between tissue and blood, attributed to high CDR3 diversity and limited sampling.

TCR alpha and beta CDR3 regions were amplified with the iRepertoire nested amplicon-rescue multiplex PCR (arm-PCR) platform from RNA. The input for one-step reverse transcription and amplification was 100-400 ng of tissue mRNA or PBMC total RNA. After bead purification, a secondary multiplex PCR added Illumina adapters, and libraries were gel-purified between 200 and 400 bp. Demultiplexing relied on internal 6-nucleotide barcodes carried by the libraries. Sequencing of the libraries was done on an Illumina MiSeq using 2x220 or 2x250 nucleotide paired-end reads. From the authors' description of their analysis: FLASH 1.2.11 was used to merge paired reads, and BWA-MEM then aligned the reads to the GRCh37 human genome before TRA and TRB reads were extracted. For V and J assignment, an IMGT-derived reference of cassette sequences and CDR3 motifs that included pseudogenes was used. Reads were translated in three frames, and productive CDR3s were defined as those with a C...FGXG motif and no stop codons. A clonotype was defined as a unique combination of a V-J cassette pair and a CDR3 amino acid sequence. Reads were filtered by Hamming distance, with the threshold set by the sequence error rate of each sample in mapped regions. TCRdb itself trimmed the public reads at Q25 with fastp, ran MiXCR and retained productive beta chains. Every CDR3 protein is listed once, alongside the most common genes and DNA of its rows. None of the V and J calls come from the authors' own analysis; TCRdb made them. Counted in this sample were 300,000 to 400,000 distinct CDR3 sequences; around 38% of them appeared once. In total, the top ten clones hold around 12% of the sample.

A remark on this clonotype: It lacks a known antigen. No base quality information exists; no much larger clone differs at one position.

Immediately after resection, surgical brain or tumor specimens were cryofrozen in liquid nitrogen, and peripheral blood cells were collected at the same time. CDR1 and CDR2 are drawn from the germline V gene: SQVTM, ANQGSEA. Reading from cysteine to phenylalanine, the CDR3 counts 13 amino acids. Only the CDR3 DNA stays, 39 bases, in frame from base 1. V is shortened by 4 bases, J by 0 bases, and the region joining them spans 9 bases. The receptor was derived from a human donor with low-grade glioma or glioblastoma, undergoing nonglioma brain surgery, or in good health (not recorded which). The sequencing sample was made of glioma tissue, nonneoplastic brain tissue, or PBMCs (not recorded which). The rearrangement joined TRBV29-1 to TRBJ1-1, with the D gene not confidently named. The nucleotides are TGCAGCGTTGTACCTGGGGTGAACACTGAAGCTTTCTTT. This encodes CSVVPGVNTEAFF.